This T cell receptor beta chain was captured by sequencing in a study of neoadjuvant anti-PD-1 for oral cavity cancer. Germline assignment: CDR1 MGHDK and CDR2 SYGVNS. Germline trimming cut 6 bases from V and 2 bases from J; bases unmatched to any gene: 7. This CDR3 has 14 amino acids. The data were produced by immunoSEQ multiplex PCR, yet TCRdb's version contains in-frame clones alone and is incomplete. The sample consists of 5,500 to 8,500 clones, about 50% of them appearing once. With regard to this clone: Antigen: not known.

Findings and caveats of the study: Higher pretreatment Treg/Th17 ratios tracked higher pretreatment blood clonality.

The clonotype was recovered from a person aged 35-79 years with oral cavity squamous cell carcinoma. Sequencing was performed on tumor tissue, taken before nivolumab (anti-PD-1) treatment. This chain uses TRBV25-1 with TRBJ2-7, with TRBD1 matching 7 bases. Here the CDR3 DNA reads TGTGCCAGCAGCCTGACAGGGAAGGCCTACGAGCAGTACTTC. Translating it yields CASSLTGKAYEQYF.